The 25 T cell receptor beta chains reported below all come from one sample, sequenced in a study of blood T cell repertoires in COVID-19. TCRdb's table, derived via immunoSEQ multiplex PCR, lists solely in-frame clones and lacks some. The sample comprises tens of thousands of clones, about 87% of which are singletons, and 10% to 15% rests with the top ten. Specimen: peripheral blood. Source of these receptors: a man older than 75 with acute or convalescent COVID-19.

V usage is TRBV11-2 and J usage is TRBJ1-1; possibly TRBD1 for D (5 bases). In germline, CDR1 is SGHAT, CDR2 FQNNGV. V shed 6 bases and J shed 3 bases, with 11 bases lying between them. This CDR3 is 13 amino acids long. The CDR3 here is CASRFDRYTEAFF. The CDR3 DNA reads as TGTGCCAGCAGATTCGACAGATACACTGAAGCTTTCTTT.

V gene TRBV30 combines with J gene TRBJ1-1; possibly TRBD1 for D (5 bases). Germline V gives CDR1 GTSNPN, CDR2 SVGIG (reference sequence). The V and J ends lost 3 bases and 1 base respectively, with 6 bases between them. The CDR3 consists of 12 residues. Here the CDR3 DNA reads TGTGCCTGGAGACAGGAGAACACTGAAGCTTTCTTT. Residues: CAWRQENTEAFF.

The chain employs TRBV4-2 and TRBJ2-4, with 11 bases that match TRBD1. Per germline, CDR1 LGHNA and CDR2 YNFKEQ. The CDR3 consists of 17 residues. V was clipped by 3 bases and J by 2 bases; unmatched bases: 6. The CDR3 DNA sequence: TGTGCCAGCAGCCACGTCGGGACAGGGGGATCCAAAAACATTCAGTACTTC. This codes for CASSHVGTGGSKNIQYF.

This chain connects TRBV30 to TRBJ1-2, with TRBD1 as a possible D gene (5 bases). Deletions cut 4 bases from V and 4 bases from J, with 16 bases between. The germline V gene has CDR1 GTSNPN and CDR2 SVGIG (reference sequence). There are 14 residues in the CDR3. CDR3 loop: CAWITSGPFYGYTF. The CDR3 DNA reads TGTGCCTGGATAACATCAGGGCCATTCTATGGCTACACCTTC.

The rearrangement links TRBV7-2 to TRBJ2-1; 7 bases fit TRBD1. This CDR3 has 15 amino acids. The V and J ends lost 5 bases and 0 bases, in that order; junction bases with no gene match: 4. Germline CDR1 reads SGHTA; CDR2 reads FQGNSA. The CDR3 DNA reads as TGTGCCAGCAGCCTCGACAGGGACTCCTACAATGAGCAGTTCTTC. Its translation is CASSLDRDSYNEQFF.

This chain uses TRBV5-1 with TRBJ2-7, with a tentative D call TRBD2 (6 bases). V lost 2 bases and J lost 2, with 11 bases in between. The germline gives CDR1 SGHRS, CDR2 YFSETQ. The CDR3 sequence is 14 residues long. The CDR3 sequence is CASSFLGGTYEQYF. Here the CDR3 DNA reads TGCGCCAGCAGCTTTCTAGGAGGGACCTACGAGCAGTACTTC.

CDR3 bases: TGTGCCAGCAGCCGAGGACAGGGAAACTACGAGCAGTACTTC. It yields the protein CASSRGQGNYEQYF. V is TRBV6-5 and J is TRBJ2-7; 8 nucleotides line up with TRBD1. J was trimmed by 3 bases and V by 6 bases; bases with no gene match: 7. The CDR3 totals 14 residues. CDR1 and CDR2 (germline): MNHEY, SVGAGI.

V is TRBV10-3 and J is TRBJ2-1; weak D call: TRBD2 (5 bases). The CDR3 is 12 residues long. Between the trimmed V and J ends, which lost 9 bases and 5 bases, there was a span of 11 bases. Per germline, CDR1 ENHRY and CDR2 SYGVKD. The CDR3 sequence: CAIEDGNNEQFF. DNA for the CDR3: TGTGCCATAGAGGACGGGAACAATGAGCAGTTCTTC.

The V and J genes are TRBV19 and TRBJ1-1; 7 nucleotides line up with TRBD1. The CDR3 has 15 residues. V was clipped by 4 bases and J by 1 base; unmatched bases: 6. The germline V gene has CDR1 LNHDA and CDR2 SQIVND (reference sequence). The CDR3 protein is CASSRDSVPNTEAFF. The CDR3 DNA reads TGTGCCAGTAGTAGGGACAGTGTACCGAACACTGAAGCTTTCTTT.

Remarks on this clone: The junction and the germline gene differ at one end; a read error may be behind it. V and J are TRBV7-8 and TRBJ1-3; 7 bases are shared with TRBD1. This CDR3 region has 15 residues. The germline gives CDR1 SGHVS, CDR2 FQNEAQ. The CDR3 loop reads CASTLARGQGNTIYF. CDR3 DNA: TGTGCCAGCACCTTAGCAAGGGGGCAAGGAAACACCATATATTTT.

The chain recombines TRBV4-2 with TRBJ2-7, with 9 bases that match TRBD1. The CDR3 extends over 17 amino acids. Germline V gene data show CDR1 as LGHNA and CDR2 as YNFKEQ. The V and J ends lost 1 base and 1 base, in that order; junction bases with no gene match: 8. CDR3 residues: CASSQGTGVSQSYEQYF. CDR3 nucleotides: TGTGCCAGCAGCCAAGGGACAGGGGTCTCCCAGTCCTACGAGCAGTACTTC.

CDR3 bases: TGTGCCAGCAGCTTAGCTCCCAGTCTCGTATACGAGCAGTACTTC. As protein: CASSLAPSLVYEQYF. The V gene is TRBV7-9, the J gene TRBJ2-7; D is undetermined. Trimming stripped 0 bases from V and 4 bases from J, with 13 bases between. The CDR3 totals 15 residues. CDR1 is SEHNR and CDR2 is FQNEAQ in the germline V gene (reference sequence).

The chain couples TRBV30 to TRBJ1-5, with 8 bases fitting TRBD1. The CDR3 has 13 residues. The V gene's germline CDR1 is GTSNPN and CDR2 SVGIG (reference sequence). J gave up 3 bases and V 5 bases, and 3 bases lay outside the gene matches. CDR3 in amino acids: CAWDRGLNQPQHF. CDR3 DNA sequence: TGTGCCTGGGACAGGGGCCTCAATCAGCCCCAGCATTTT.

The chain joins TRBV12-3 or TRBV12-4 to TRBJ1-2; unclear D gene. The length of the CDR3 is 12 residues. With 6 bases removed from V and 2 bases from J, the gap between germline ends came to 7 bases. In DNA form, the CDR3 reads TGTGCCAGCAGGTCCTCCAACTATGGCTACACCTTC. As protein: CASRSSNYGYTF.

V gene TRBV23-1 combines with J gene TRBJ2-2; 7 bases are a match to TRBD1. TRBV23-1 is given ORF status, its function remaining uncertain. After removal of 7 bases from V and 1 base from J, the junction contained 6 bases not matched to a gene. CDR3 length: 15 residues. The CDR3 loop reads CASIRDRKNTGELFF. The CDR3 DNA reads TGCGCCAGCATCCGGGACAGAAAGAACACCGGGGAGCTGTTTTTT.

The rearrangement joins TRBV19 to TRBJ2-5, with 7 nucleotides matching TRBD2. Germline values: CDR1 LNHDA, CDR2 SQIVND (reference sequence). The CDR3 has 15 residues. The trim removed 3 bases at V and 7 bases at J, leaving 11 bases unmatched. The CDR3 DNA reads TGTGCCAGTAGTATGGGAGCGGGGAGAGTGGGGACCCAGTACTTC. The encoded protein is CASSMGAGRVGTQYF.

The V gene is TRBV5-5, the J gene TRBJ1-1; TRBD1 is a possible D gene (5 bases). This CDR3 is 15 amino acids long. Trimming took 3 bases from V and 4 from J, leaving 16 bases between them. Per the germline V gene, CDR1 is SGHKS and CDR2 is YYEKEE (reference sequence). The CDR3 nucleotides are TGTGCCAGCAGCTCCGGGCGCCCCGGGGGCACTGAAGCTTTCTTT. Its protein is CASSSGRPGGTEAFF.

The V call is TRBV5-1, the J call TRBJ2-2; 10 nucleotides match TRBD2. In germline, CDR1 is SGHRS, CDR2 YFSETQ. J was trimmed by 5 bases and V by 4 bases; bases with no gene match: 5. CDR3 size: 15 residues. The CDR3 nucleotides are TGCGCCAGCAGCGTAACTAGCGGGATGACCGGGGAGCTGTTTTTT. It specifies CASSVTSGMTGELFF.

The chain carries TRBV27 and TRBJ1-1; D gene uncertain. This CDR3 is built from 14 residues. Trimming stripped 6 bases from V and 1 base from J, with 12 bases between. Germline loops: CDR1 MNHEY, CDR2 SMNVEV (reference sequence). The CDR3 region has the DNA TGTGCCAGCAGGCGATCCCGAGGGAACACTGAAGCTTTCTTT. Its translation: CASRRSRGNTEAFF.

The V and J genes are TRBV18 and TRBJ1-2; a weak D match, TRBD1 (5 bases). CDR3 length: 15 amino acids. CDR1 is KGHSH, CDR2 LQKENI, per germline. V was cut by 3 bases and J by 2 bases, with 13 bases left in between. The CDR3: CASSPPGLTNYGYTF. The CDR3 region has the DNA TGTGCCAGCTCACCCCCAGGGCTCACAAACTATGGCTACACCTTC.

This chain uses TRBV7-2 with TRBJ2-7; 9 bases are shared with TRBD2. This CDR3 comprises 15 residues. J was trimmed by 2 bases and V by 2 bases; bases with no gene match: 4. Germline assignment: CDR1 SGHTA and CDR2 FQGNSA. The CDR3 spells CASSLLAGGPYEQYF. DNA of the CDR3: TGTGCCAGCAGCTTACTCGCGGGGGGGCCCTACGAGCAGTACTTC.

The chain carries TRBV19 and TRBJ1-2; D uncertain. V lost 3 bases and J lost 7, with 9 bases in between. This CDR3 contains 12 residues. From germline, CDR1 is LNHDA and CDR2 SQIVND (reference sequence). This chain's CDR3 is CASSMGEVGYTF. DNA for the CDR3: TGTGCCAGTAGTATGGGTGAGGTTGGCTACACCTTC.

The V gene is TRBV6-5, the J gene TRBJ1-3, with TRBD1 as a possible D gene (5 bases). The CDR3 consists of 15 residues. The germline CDR1 and CDR2 sequences are MNHEY and SVGAGI. Trimming stripped 7 bases from V and 2 bases from J, with 15 bases between. This CDR3 is CASTLGEGPGNTIYF. As DNA, the CDR3 is TGTGCCAGCACTCTAGGGGAGGGACCTGGAAACACCATATATTTT.

This rearrangement joins TRBV7-2 to TRBJ2-5; D ambiguous. The V end was cut by 5 bases, the J end by 2 bases, with 9 bases between. CDR3 size: 13 residues. Germline CDR1 reads SGHTA; CDR2 reads FQGNSA. CDR3 amino acids: CASSHPGQETQYF. CDR3 DNA: TGTGCCAGCAGCCATCCCGGGCAAGAGACCCAGTACTTC.

This clone was detected a few times. This chain links TRBV2 with TRBJ2-1; 11 nucleotides align to TRBD2. Germline-derived CDR1 and CDR2 are SNHLY and FYNNEI. The ends lost 6 bases at V and 2 bases at J; junction bases unmatched: 6. The CDR3 is 16 amino acids. CDR3 DNA: TGTGCCAGCAGACACACTAGCGGGGGAGCCTACAATGAGCAGTTCTTC. This translates into CASRHTSGGAYNEQFF.